Shown below are 18 T cell receptor beta chains from a single sample sequenced in a study of T cell responses to AZD1222 COVID-19 vaccine. This table comes from immunoSEQ multiplex PCR, and its TCRdb copy is limited to in-frame clones, with some not included. The repertoire holds around 150,000 clones, 65% to 90% seen once, with around 8% in the top ten. The input for sequencing was peripheral blood, taken 28 days after the second dose of the MenACWY control vaccine. These receptors originate from an adult who received the MenACWY meningococcal vaccine as a control.

CDR3 sequence (DNA): TGTGCCACCAGCGGCCTACAGGGGAGGGGAAACACCATATATTTT. It encodes CATSGLQGRGNTIYF. The chain joins TRBV15 to TRBJ1-3; TRBD1 agrees at 7 bases. V lost 5 bases, J lost 4 bases, and 8 bases stayed unmatched. The CDR3 consists of 15 residues. The germline V gene has CDR1 LNHNV and CDR2 YYDKDF (reference sequence). Full variable domain (missing parts from reference TRBV15 and TRBJ1-3): DAMVIQNPRYQVTQFGKPVTLSCSQTLNHNVMYWYQQKSSQAPKLLFHYYDKDFNNEADTPDNFQSRRPNTSFCFLDIRSPGLGDTAMYLCATSGLQGRGNTIYFGEGSWLTVV.

V and J are TRBV6-5 and TRBJ1-3; a weak D match, TRBD1 (6 bases). V was cut by 2 bases and J by 0 bases, with 8 bases left in between. This CDR3 has 15 residues. Germline assignment: CDR1 MNHEY and CDR2 SVGAGI. CDR3 in amino acids: CASSYTGFSGNTIYF. The CDR3 nucleotides read TGTGCCAGCAGTTACACAGGGTTCTCTGGAAACACCATATATTTT.

This chain links TRBV4-3 with TRBJ1-2; no clear D. CDR3 length: 13 residues. V was cut by 0 bases and J by 6 bases, with 8 bases left in between. The V gene's germline CDR1 is LGHNA and CDR2 YSLEER. CDR3 DNA sequence: TGCGCCAGCAGCCAAGATATACAAGATGGCTACACCTTC. Translating gives CASSQDIQDGYTF.

This chain uses TRBV11-2 with TRBJ2-2; D is unclear. The CDR3 spans 15 residues. Trimming shortened V by 5 bases and J by 7 bases, and 17 bases separated the two germline ends. From germline, CDR1 is SGHAT and CDR2 FQNNGV. The CDR3 DNA sequence: TGTGCCAGCAGCGCATACCAGTTTGACATCGGGGAGCTGTTTTTT. It specifies CASSAYQFDIGELFF.

The V gene is TRBV30, the J gene TRBJ2-7; D perhaps matches TRBD2 (5 bases). Trimming took off 3 bases at V and 3 bases at J, with 21 bases between the two ends. Germline assignment: CDR1 GTSNPN and CDR2 SVGIG (reference sequence). The CDR3 runs to 16 residues. The CDR3 region has the DNA TGTGCCTGGAGGAAGGGCCCTGGACTGATAGGCTACGAGCAGTACTTC. Encoded protein: CAWRKGPGLIGYEQYF. Full variable domain (remainder filled in from reference TRBV30 and TRBJ2-7): SQTIHQWPATLVQPVGSPLSLECTVEGTSNPNLYWYRQAAGRGLQLLFYSVGIGQISSEVPQNLSASRPQDRQFILSSKKLLLSDSGFYLCAWRKGPGLIGYEQYFGPGTRLTVT.

This chain links TRBV11-2 with TRBJ1-3; D uncertain. Germline V CDR1 and CDR2: SGHAT, FQNNGV. There are 15 residues in the CDR3. Trimming removed 4 bases at V and 0 bases at J, with 10 bases between. CDR3 protein: CASSWGKASGNTIYF. The CDR3 DNA sequence: TGTGCCAGCAGCTGGGGAAAGGCCTCTGGAAACACCATATATTTT.

The rearrangement uses TRBV10-2 and TRBJ1-6; possibly TRBD1 for D (5 bases). The germline V gene has CDR1 WSHSY and CDR2 SAAADI. The CDR3 extends over 14 amino acids. The ends were cut back, 3 bases at V and 10 bases at J, with 13 bases in the middle. The CDR3 DNA follows: TGCGCCAGCAGTGACGGAGGGGTCATATCACCCCTCCACTTT. Its translation is CASSDGGVISPLHF.

This rearrangement joins TRBV18 to TRBJ1-3, with 7 bases lining up with TRBD1. CDR1 and CDR2 (germline): KGHSH, LQKENI. The CDR3 has 15 residues. V lost 3 bases and J lost 6; bases outside the gene matches: 8. DNA for the CDR3: TGTGCCAGCTCACCGGGACAGCCTAGAACAAACACCATATATTTT. Its translation is CASSPGQPRTNTIYF.

In its sample, this clone was seen once. The V gene is TRBV28, the J gene TRBJ2-1; D unclear. The germline V gene has CDR1 MDHEN and CDR2 SYDVKM. Trimming removed 5 bases at V and 0 bases at J, with 23 bases between. CDR3 size: 19 residues. The CDR3 loop is CASSPTLSTPTSSYNEQFF. DNA of the CDR3: TGTGCCAGCAGTCCAACTCTTAGTACCCCGACGAGCTCCTACAATGAGCAGTTCTTC.

This clone was observed a few times. The chain carries TRBV6-5 and TRBJ1-2; maybe TRBD1 (6 bases). This CDR3 has 14 amino acids. The germline V gene has CDR1 MNHEY and CDR2 SVGAGI. Between the trimmed V and J ends, which lost 11 bases and 4 bases, there was a span of 20 bases. Here the CDR3 reads CASRLGQGIYGYTF. The CDR3 bases are TGTGCCTCGCGCCTGGGGCAGGGGATCTATGGCTACACCTTC.

This chain uses TRBV6-1 with TRBJ1-2; D not certain. Trimming took off 1 base at V and 4 bases at J, with 13 bases between the two ends. CDR1 is MNHNS and CDR2 is SASEGT in the germline V gene. The CDR3 runs 15 residues. In DNA form, the CDR3 reads TGTGCCAGCAGTGAAGTTGGGGTTTTTAGCTATGGCTACACCTTC. Translation: CASSEVGVFSYGYTF.

CDR3 in DNA: TGTGCCAGCAGTGAGCTAGCGGGAAACGTTCGTCGCGAGCAGTACGTC. The encoded protein is CASSELAGNVRREQYV. This chain joins TRBV6-1 and TRBJ2-7; 9 bases are a match to TRBD2. The CDR3 spans 16 residues. Germline loops: CDR1 MNHNS, CDR2 SASEGT. V was pared by 3 bases and J by 6 bases, with 12 bases of the junction left unmatched.

The chain joins TRBV6-6 to TRBJ2-7, with TRBD2 matching over 10 bases. The germline V gene encodes CDR1 MNHNY and CDR2 SVGAGI (reference sequence). V was pared by 4 bases and J by 0 bases, with 6 bases of the junction left unmatched. The CDR3 contains 16 residues. The CDR3 nucleotides read TGTGCCAGCAGTTGGGGAGGACTAGCGGTCTCCTACGAGCAGTACGTC. It encodes CASSWGGLAVSYEQYV.

This clone was recorded a few times. The V call is TRBV5-1, the J call TRBJ2-1, with TRBD2 as a possible D gene (5 bases). CDR1 and CDR2 (germline): SGHRS, YFSETQ. The CDR3 runs 16 residues. Trimming shortened V by 3 bases and J by 0 bases, and 13 bases separated the two germline ends. CDR3 in DNA: TGCGCCAGCAGCTCTGCTCATGGGAGCTCCTACAATGAGCAGTTCTTC. This encodes CASSSAHGSSYNEQFF. The whole variable domain, remainder taken from reference TRBV5-1 and TRBJ2-1, is KAGVTQTPRYLIKTRGQQVTLSCSPISGHRSVSWYQQTPGQGLQFLFEYFSETQRNKGNFPGRFSGRQFSNSRSEMNVSTLELGDSALYLCASSSAHGSSYNEQFFGPGTRLTVL.

V gene TRBV2 combines with J gene TRBJ1-5, with D unclear. The CDR3 extends over 14 amino acids. Germline loops: CDR1 SNHLY, CDR2 FYNNEI. The V and J ends lost 4 bases and 5 bases respectively, with 12 bases between them. The CDR3 sequence: CASSGRMVDQPQHF. As DNA, the CDR3 is TGTGCCAGCAGTGGCCGAATGGTGGATCAGCCCCAGCATTTT. Combining the CDR3 with reference TRBV2 and TRBJ1-5 gives the whole variable domain EPEVTQTPSHQVTQMGQEVILRCVPISNHLYFYWYRQILGQKVEFLVSFYNNEISEKSEIFDDQFSVERPDGSNFTLKIRSTKLEDSAMYFCASSGRMVDQPQHFGDGTRLSIL.

The rearrangement joins TRBV18 to TRBJ1-1; 7 nucleotides align to TRBD1. V gave up 6 bases and J gave up 1 base; unmatched junction bases: 14. Germline CDR1 KGHSH, CDR2 LQKENI. This CDR3 has 17 amino acids. The CDR3 DNA sequence: TGTGCCAGCTCGCCCCCAGGGAGTCACAGGGGGAACACTGAAGCTTTCTTT. Translated: CASSPPGSHRGNTEAFF.

V usage is TRBV21-1 and J usage is TRBJ2-7; TRBD1 was called by the table and not checked on the DNA. TRBV21-1 is designated a pseudogene. This CDR3 contains 15 residues. The CDR3 DNA follows: TGTGCCAGCCCCGTGGCGCAGGGAATGAAGAACGAGCAGTACTTC. Its translation: CASPVAQGMKNEQYF.

The chain has TRBV2 and TRBJ2-1; the D gene could be TRBD1 or TRBD2 (5 bases each). Germline loops: CDR1 SNHLY, CDR2 FYNNEI. The CDR3 covers 11 residues. Between the trimmed V and J ends, which lost 5 bases and 10 bases, there was a span of 9 bases. The DNA of the CDR3 is TGTGCCAGCAGTTCCCGGGACGAGCAGTTCTTC. It is translated as CASSSRDEQFF.